The 13 T cell receptor beta chains below were found in one sample sequenced in a study of tumor-infiltrating lymphocytes in primary liver carcinoma. Unsorted bulk tissue (roughly 18-32 mg) underwent RNA and DNA co-extraction. TCR beta cDNA was prepared out of roughly 0.5 ug total RNA by means of a constant-region primer. Investigators got TCR beta libraries out of three nested multiplex PCR rounds, done with slightly modified ARM-PCR. Use of TRBV1-TRBV30 forward primers with a C-beta reverse primer characterized the first two PCR rounds, which lasted around 9 cycles each. TCRdb reanalysed the multiplex PCR reads using MiXCR and keeps one entry per CDR3 protein. The data contain around 190,000 distinct CDR3 sequences, 85% of them singletons. The sample consisted of tumor tissue from primary liver carcinoma. The origin of the receptors is a man aged 40-49 years with primary liver carcinoma and hepatitis B virus infection.

Notes on this clonotype: One end of the junction does not line up with germline, which may come from a read error. The rearrangement uses TRBV12-3 or TRBV12-4 and TRBJ2-7, with D unclear. CDR3 length: 17 amino acids. The CDR3 loop reads CASSLQLAETHSYERYF. CDR3 sequence (DNA): TGTGCCAGCAGTTTACAGCTGGCGGAGACCCACTCCTACGAGCGGTACTTC.

With respect to this clonotype: A junction end diverges from the germline sequence, so it may reflect a read error. CDR3 region: CASRSGRADGGELIF. The CDR3 DNA is TGTGCCAGCAGGAGCGGGAGGGCCGATGGTGGGGAGCTGATTTTT. The V gene is TRBV6-1, the J gene TRBJ2-2; TRBD2 matches 10 bases. The CDR3 is 15 residues long. Germline CDR1 reads MNHNS; CDR2 reads SASEGT.

On this clonotype: One junction end disagrees with the germline gene, perhaps due to a read error. V gene TRBV11-2 combines with J gene TRBJ2-7, with 7 bases identical to TRBD2. The germline V gene has CDR1 SGHAT and CDR2 FQNNGV. CDR3 length: 16 amino acids. The CDR3: CACSSLLAGVIYEQYF. The CDR3 DNA reads TGTGCCTGCAGCTCCCTTCTCGCGGGAGTAATCTACGAGCAGTACTTC.

Comments on this clonotype: Sequence at one end of the junction differs from germline and may be a read error. The chain couples TRBV6-1 to TRBJ1-2; D is possibly TRBD1 (6 bases). Germline-derived CDR1 and CDR2 are MNHNS and SASEGT. The CDR3 totals 13 residues. CDR3 sequence: CVSSTGHSYGYTF. CDR3 in DNA: TGTGTCAGCAGTACGGGACATTCATATGGCTACACCTTC.

This clonotype came up a few times. One base away lies a much larger clone, so this may be a sequencing read error. This chain joins TRBV5-4 and TRBJ2-5; 10 bases are a match to TRBD2. V gave up 1 base and J gave up 1 base; unmatched junction bases: 4. Germline CDR1 reads SGHNT; CDR2 reads YYREEE (reference sequence). CDR3 length: 16 amino acids. CDR3 bases: TGTGCCAGCAGCTTGAGGACTAGCGGAGTCCAAGAGACCCAGTACTTC. Residues: CASSLRTSGVQETQYF.

As for this clonotype: Since the CDR3 does not end with the conserved phenylalanine or tryptophan, this likely comes from a read error. Because the CDR3's place on the DNA is in doubt, the DNA is left out and the CDR3 is given as listed by TCRdb. V and J are TRBV11-2 and TRBJ2-6. A total of 15 residues make up the CDR3, ends included. Germline V CDR1 and CDR2: SGHAT, FQNNGV. The CDR3: CATQQPRSGANVLNL.

As regards this clonotype: A much more abundant neighbour one base away suggests this may be a read error. The rearrangement links TRBV24-1 to TRBJ2-5; D is possibly TRBD2 (5 bases). CDR1 KGHDR and CDR2 SFDVKD come from the germline V gene. The CDR3 runs to 15 residues. Trimming shortened V by 2 bases and J by 10 bases, and 19 bases separated the two germline ends. CDR3 bases: TGTGCCACCAGTGATTCGACCGCAAGGCCTCGGGGCCAGTACTTC. It specifies CATSDSTARPRGQYF.

On this clonotype itself: The junction does not match germline at one end; this may be a read error. The J gene is TRBJ1-1, the V gene TRBV5-1, with D perhaps TRBD1 (5 bases). Germline values: CDR1 SGHRS, CDR2 YFSETQ. The CDR3 has 15 amino acids. CDR3: CSSSALAGSITEAFF. The CDR3 DNA reads TGCTCCAGCAGCGCCTTGGCAGGGAGCATCACTGAAGCTTTCTTT.

About this clonotype: A clone one base away is much larger, so this may be a read error. The V and J genes are TRBV5-1 and TRBJ2-7, with TRBD2 identical over 10 bases. Germline loops: CDR1 SGHRS, CDR2 YFSETQ. The CDR3 has 15 amino acids. CDR3 region: CASSSGLARTYVQYF. For the CDR3, the DNA is TGCGCCAGCAGCTCGGGACTAGCGAGAACCTACGTGCAGTACTTC.

With respect to this clonotype: One end of the junction fails to match germline, which may point to a read error. This chain joins TRBV24-1 and TRBJ2-1, with 10 bases lining up with TRBD2. CDR3 length equals 15 residues. From germline, CDR1 is KGHDR and CDR2 SFDVKD. The DNA for the CDR3 is TGTGCCATCGCCCCGGAGCTAGCGGGAGCCAATGAGCAGCTCTTC. Protein: CAIAPELAGANEQLF.

This clonotype was recorded once. A junction end diverges from the germline sequence, so it may reflect a read error. The gene calls are TRBV7-9 and TRBJ2-2; D perhaps matches TRBD2 (6 bases). CDR3 length: 15 amino acids. Looked up from germline, CDR1 is SEHNR and CDR2 is FQNEAQ (reference sequence). The chain's CDR3 is CPSSSGRAPTGELFF. In DNA, the CDR3 is TGTCCCAGCAGTAGCGGACGGGCACCCACCGGGGAGCTGTTTTTT.

Notes on this clonotype: This may be a read error, as it is one base from a much larger clone. The V call is TRBV14, the J call TRBJ2-7; D may be TRBD2 (6 bases). Germline loops: CDR1 SGHDN, CDR2 FVKESK. The CDR3 has 14 residues. V was trimmed by 3 bases and J by 6 bases, leaving 15 bases between them. CDR3 nucleotide sequence: TGTGCCAGCAGCCACCGGACTAACGGGAGCGAGCAGTACTTC. Residues: CASSHRTNGSEQYF.

As regards this clonotype: The junction differs from germline at one of its ends, possibly a read error. This chain links TRBV4-1 with TRBJ2-1, with D perhaps TRBD1 or TRBD2 (5 bases each). The germline V gene encodes CDR1 MGHRA and CDR2 YSYEKL. CDR3 length: 15 amino acids. CDR3 amino acids: CASSQEGTVGRKQFF. CDR3 bases: TGCGCTAGCAGCCAAGAAGGGACCGTGGGCCGGAAGCAGTTCTTC.